These T cell receptor beta chains were read from a single sample in a study of cytomegalovirus exposure and HLA in healthy donors. The method was immunoSEQ multiplex PCR; TCRdb's version includes in-frame clones alone and lacks a portion of them. The table lists 30,000 to 40,000 clones, 65% to 70% of them singletons. Sequenced material: PBMCs. Every receptor here comes from a man between 40 and 49 years old in good health and CMV-seropositive. Both conserved end residues are trimmed from each CDR3.

V	J	CDR3
TRBV11-2	TRBJ2-7	ASSAKNYDRSSYEQY
TRBV11-3	TRBJ2-5	ASSLGFAEAPQETQY
TRBV11-2	TRBJ2-3	ASSFRLAGNSTDTQY
TRBV7-2	TRBJ2-7	ASSLAWESSYEQY
TRBV5-4	TRBJ1-1	ASSPQGGTEAF
TRBV9	TRBJ1-1	ASSVRDDDGAF
TRBV27	TRBJ2-5	ASSLNPRGGRGETQY
TRBV5-1	TRBJ2-2	ASSLGRDTGELF
TRBV2	TRBJ2-5	ASMSKWRGIETQY
TRBV19	TRBJ2-1	ASSILPGLAGGPDEQF
TRBV7-9	TRBJ1-1	ASSLVQGTNTEAL
TRBV12-5	TRBJ2-1	ASFRLGDSYLNEQF
TRBV11-2	TRBJ1-3	ASSSLGGYTSGNTIY
TRBV10-3	TRBJ2-5	AISEIGGRETQY
TRBV10-3	TRBJ1-5	AISPGQGGSQPQH
TRBV30	TRBJ2-2	AWKGESSNTGELF
TRBV6-1	TRBJ2-7	ASSKDRGASYEQY
TRBV25-1	TRBJ2-3	ASSELKTVDTQY
TRBV5-1	TRBJ1-2	ASGLAGEGSGYT
TRBV5-4	TRBJ2-7	ASSVTGGGYEQY
TRBV5-1	TRBJ1-4	ASSLYGFINEKLF
TRBV21-1	TRBJ2-3	ASYSGPTGTDTQY
TRBV19	TRBJ1-4	ASSIVNRGNEKLF